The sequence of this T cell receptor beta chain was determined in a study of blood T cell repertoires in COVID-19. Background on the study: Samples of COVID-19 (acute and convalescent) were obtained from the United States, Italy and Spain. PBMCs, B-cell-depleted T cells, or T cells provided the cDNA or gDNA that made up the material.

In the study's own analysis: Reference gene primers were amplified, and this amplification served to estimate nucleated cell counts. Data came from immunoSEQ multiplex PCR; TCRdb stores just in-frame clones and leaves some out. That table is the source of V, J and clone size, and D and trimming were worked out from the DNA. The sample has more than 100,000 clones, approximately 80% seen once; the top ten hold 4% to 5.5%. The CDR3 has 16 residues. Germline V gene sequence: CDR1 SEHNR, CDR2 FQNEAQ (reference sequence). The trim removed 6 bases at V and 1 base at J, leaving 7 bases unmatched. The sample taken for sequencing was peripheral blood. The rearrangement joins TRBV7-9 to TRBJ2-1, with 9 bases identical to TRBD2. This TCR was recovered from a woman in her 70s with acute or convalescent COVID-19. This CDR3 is CASRLSGGRSYNEQFF. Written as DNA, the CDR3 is TGTGCCAGCAGATTAAGCGGGGGGCGTTCCTACAATGAGCAGTTCTTC.